The text below deals with one T cell receptor (beta chain). V shed 5 bases, J shed 2 bases, and the junction held 4 bases outside the gene matches. Germline V lookup: CDR1 SQVTM, CDR2 ANQGSEA. This CDR3 is built from 14 residues. This sample was included in a study of control samples from healthy donors and cancer patients. The table came from immunoSEQ multiplex PCR; TCRdb's copy has only in-frame clones and leaves some out. The table lists tens of thousands of clones, 85% to 90% of them singletons. The origin of this receptor is a woman aged 55-70 years with head and neck cancer. The rearrangement links TRBV29-1 to TRBJ2-1; 9 bases map to TRBD2. The sequenced sample consisted of PBMCs. CDR3 coding DNA: TGCAGCGTTTTGACTAGCGGAGCCTACAATGAGCAGTTCTTC. The encoded protein is CSVLTSGAYNEQFF.